This TCR beta chain was obtained from a study of T cell responses to AZD1222 COVID-19 vaccine. Profiling relied on immunoSEQ multiplex PCR, and the TCRdb table lists in-frame clones only, not all of them. The data show about 56,000 clones, with about 80% seen just once and around 5% held by the top ten. Per the germline V gene, CDR1 is MNHEY and CDR2 is SMNVEV (reference sequence). V lost 5 bases to trimming and J lost 3 bases; unmatched junction nucleotides: 10. CDR3 length: 16 amino acids. General study results and limits: Dominant at 160-218 and 743-854, vaccine-associated CD4 TCRs also spanned spike. In a largely white British group with more females than males, clonal diversity was possibly underestimated. Reports indicate that nearly half of spike-specific TCRs are directed at unmutated variant regions. Only 5 or 6 people who got AZD1222 tested seropositive at baseline.

Remarks on this clone: The antigen remains undetermined.

The chain couples TRBV27 to TRBJ1-1; 9 bases fit TRBD1. Sequencing was performed on peripheral blood, taken 28 days after the second AZD1222 dose. The source of this sequence is an adult who received the AZD1222 COVID-19 vaccine. CDR3 sequence: CASSVQGAASYTEAFF. The CDR3 DNA reads as TGTGCCAGCAGTGTACAGGGGGCGGCGTCCTACACTGAAGCTTTCTTT.